This T cell receptor beta chain derives from a study of blood T cell repertoires in COVID-19. The V gene's germline CDR1 is MNHNY and CDR2 SVGAGI (reference sequence). The J segment lost 10 bases and the V segment lost 6 bases, leaving 9 bases of the junction unmatched. The CDR3 consists of 13 residues. Here immunoSEQ multiplex PCR was the method, and the copy in TCRdb shows in-frame clones only, minus some. The sample consists of about 140,000 clones, 70% to 90% of them appearing once. This TCR was recovered from a woman aged 60-70 years with acute or convalescent COVID-19. The J gene is TRBJ1-2, the V gene TRBV6-6; 9 nucleotides agree with TRBD1. Input material: peripheral blood. This CDR3 reads CASREGQGFAYTF. CDR3 bases: TGTGCCAGCAGGGAGGGACAGGGTTTTGCCTACACCTTC.